This T cell receptor beta chain was sequenced for a study of blood T cell repertoires in COVID-19. As for the study in general: Acute and convalescent COVID-19 samples came from the United States, Italy and Spain.

Original processing notes: Amplification with reference gene primers provided the estimates of nucleated cell counts. Using immunoSEQ multiplex PCR, the repertoire was profiled, and TCRdb retains in-frame clones only, with some absent. The V and J calls and clone size were taken over from that table, and D and trimming were inferred from the DNA. The table has some 270,000 clones, roughly four fifths seen once. The source of this sequence is a man in his forties or fifties who had recovered from COVID-19. The source material was PBMCs or T cells enriched from blood (not recorded which).

Here the CDR3 reads CASSTDRGSTDTQYF. Here the CDR3 DNA reads TGTGCCAGTAGTACTGACAGGGGGAGCACAGATACGCAGTATTTT. The chain combines TRBV19 with TRBJ2-3, with 9 bases identical to TRBD1. The junction had 2 bases not matched to a gene; V was cut back by 4 bases and J by 0 bases. Germline CDR1 LNHDA, CDR2 SQIVND (reference sequence). The CDR3 runs 15 residues. The variable domain in full, completed from reference TRBV19 and TRBJ2-3, reads DGGITQSPKYLFRKEGQNVTLSCEQNLNHDAMYWYRQDPGQGLRLIYYSQIVNDFQKGDIAEGYSVSREKKESFPLTVTSAQKNPTAFYLCASSTDRGSTDTQYFGPGTRLTVL.